These 11 T cell receptor beta chains were sequenced from one sample in a study of human T cells and chemical hapten exposure. Time point denoted: pre-sensitization, week 0. As to treatment: therapeutic diphenylcyclopropenone sensitization with weekly scalp DPC. TCRdb used MiXCR to reprocess the RACE reads, holding one entry per CDR3 protein. The sample has 240,000 or so distinct CDR3 sequences; roughly 8.9% are singletons. Sequences were derived from whole blood, sampled in connection with sensitization to the hapten diphenylcyclopropenone (DPC). These receptors all come from a woman aged 40-49 years with alopecia areata. Some clones in this sample may be carry-over from other donors' samples.

This clonotype was counted ten times or more. The V and J genes are TRBV20-1 and TRBJ2-7, with 10 bases that match TRBD2. The CDR3 sequence is 15 residues long. Unmatched junction bases numbered 4, after V lost 0 bases and J lost 2 bases. CDR1 is DFQATT, CDR2 SNEGSKA, per germline (reference sequence). The CDR3: CSARDWTSGAYEQYF. CDR3 DNA: TGCAGTGCTAGAGATTGGACTAGCGGCGCCTACGAGCAGTACTTC.

This chain uses TRBV18 with TRBJ1-2; D not certain. The length of the CDR3 is 13 residues. The germline V and J ends were trimmed by 4 bases and 6 bases, with 12 bases remaining between them. CDR1 is KGHSH, CDR2 LQKENI, per germline. CDR3 sequence reads: CASSRAPNDGYTF. CDR3 nucleotides: TGTGCCAGCTCACGGGCCCCGAACGATGGCTACACCTTC.

A note on this clonotype: This may arise from a read error, as a much more abundant clone is one base away. The chain recombines TRBV7-2 with TRBJ2-1; D perhaps matches TRBD1 (7 bases). Germline assignment: CDR1 SGHTA and CDR2 FQGNSA. There are 15 residues in the CDR3. Between the trimmed V and J ends, which lost 5 bases and 4 bases, there was a span of 15 bases. The CDR3 protein is CASSPGDRPYNEQFF. The CDR3 coding sequence is TGTGCCAGCAGCCCGGGGGACAGACCTTACAATGAGCAGTTCTTC.

This clonotype was observed a few times. For the CDR3, the DNA is TGTGCCAGCAGTTACGGGACGCAGGAAAAACTGTTTTTT. Its protein product is CASSYGTQEKLFF. The chain uses TRBV6-2 or TRBV6-3 and TRBJ1-4; a weak D match, TRBD1 (5 bases). Germline values: CDR1 MNHEY, CDR2 SVGEGT. V gave up 2 bases and J gave up 8 bases, with 9 bases separating them. This CDR3 is 13 amino acids long.

The rearrangement joins TRBV7-2 to TRBJ2-2; D is undetermined. Looked up from germline, CDR1 is SGHTA and CDR2 is FQGNSA. The CDR3 spans 14 residues. V was cut by 0 bases and J by 3 bases, with 5 bases left in between. The DNA for the CDR3 is TGTGCCAGCAGCTTAGCCCGATACACCGGGGAGCTGTTTTTT. Translation: CASSLARYTGELFF.

This clonotype came up a few times. The chain joins TRBV12-3 or TRBV12-4 to TRBJ2-2; 14 bases match TRBD2. Germline trimming cut 6 bases from V and 6 bases from J; bases unmatched to any gene: 3. CDR3 length: 15 residues. CDR3 sequence: CASSLGLAGAGELFF. The CDR3 coding sequence is TGTGCCAGCAGCCTGGGACTAGCGGGAGCCGGGGAGCTGTTTTTT.

The genes are TRBV7-9 and TRBJ1-1, with a weak D call TRBD1 (5 bases). V was pared by 4 bases and J by 4 bases, with 16 bases between. The CDR3 runs 15 residues. CDR1 and CDR2 (germline): SEHNR, FQNEAQ (reference sequence). The CDR3 protein is CASSSRGREVTEAFF. The CDR3 nucleotides are TGTGCCAGCAGCTCCCGGGGGAGGGAGGTCACTGAAGCTTTCTTT.

The V gene is TRBV6-1, the J gene TRBJ2-2; D gene ambiguous. Germline-derived CDR1 and CDR2 are MNHNS and SASEGT. Trimming stripped 11 bases from V and 6 bases from J, with 10 bases between. The CDR3 spans 11 residues. The CDR3 loop is CAGSAAGELFF. CDR3 nucleotide sequence: TGTGCCGGGTCTGCCGCCGGGGAGCTGTTTTTT.

This clonotype was counted many times. The chain couples TRBV12-3 or TRBV12-4 to TRBJ2-1; 7 bases align to TRBD2. With 10 bases clipped from V and 3 bases from J, the junction kept 6 bases outside the gene matches. The CDR3 sequence is 13 residues long. CDR3 amino acids: CATTGLDYNEQFF. In DNA, the CDR3 is TGTGCCACCACCGGACTAGACTACAATGAGCAGTTCTTC.

This clonotype has a count of ten or more. The V and J genes are TRBV7-9 and TRBJ1-4; a possible D gene is TRBD1 (6 bases). The CDR3 has 15 amino acids. The V and J ends lost 4 bases and 5 bases respectively, with 14 bases between them. Germline lookup yields CDR1 SEHNR and CDR2 FQNEAQ (reference sequence). The CDR3, as DNA: TGTGCCAGCAGCTCCGTACAGGGTTTAAATGAAAAACTGTTTTTT. Its translation: CASSSVQGLNEKLFF.

The chain combines TRBV7-2 with TRBJ1-2; TRBD1 matches at 7 bases. Trimming cost V 0 bases and J 8 bases; bases outside gene matches: 9. Germline CDR1 is SGHTA and CDR2 is FQGNSA. The CDR3 sequence is 15 residues long. The CDR3, as DNA: TGTGCCAGCAGCTTAGCGGTTCGACAGGGCTACGGCTACACCTTC. Translating it yields CASSLAVRQGYGYTF. The full variable domain, rest sourced from reference TRBV7-2 and TRBJ1-2, is GAGVSQSPSNKVTEKGKDVELRCDPISGHTALYWYRQSLGQGLEFLIYFQGNSAPDKSGLPSDRFSAERTGGSVSTLTIQRTQQEDSAVYLCASSLAVRQGYGYTFGSGTRLTVV.